The 3 T cell receptor beta chains below all came from one sample that was sequenced in a study of blood T cells in healthy people across ages. Then a second PCR, running about 7 to 11 cycles, was carried out with a sample-barcoded 5' primer and a J-beta primer mix. TCRdb passed the 5' RACE reads through MiXCR, listing each CDR3 protein once. In the table there are approximately 690,000 distinct CDR3 sequences, around 41% of which are singletons. What was sequenced was blood. The source of these receptors is a man at least 80 years old in good health.

The genes are TRBV6-5 and TRBJ2-7; D not certain. This CDR3 is built from 13 residues. V gave up 2 bases and J gave up 4 bases, with 9 bases separating them. The germline V gene has CDR1 MNHEY and CDR2 SVGAGI. For the CDR3, the DNA is TGTGCCAGCAGTTACCGTGATAGGTACGAGCAGTACTTC. As protein: CASSYRDRYEQYF.

The chain combines TRBV6-5 with TRBJ1-1; TRBD1 might be the D (5 bases). Between the trimmed V and J ends, which lost 2 bases and 11 bases, there was a span of 21 bases. The CDR3 runs 15 residues. CDR1 MNHEY and CDR2 SVGAGI come from the germline V gene. CDR3 loop: CASSYGEAGSVSAFF. CDR3 bases: TGTGCCAGCAGTTACGGTGAGGCAGGGAGTGTGAGTGCTTTCTTT.

Only a few counts were recorded for this clonotype. This chain joins TRBV7-2 and TRBJ2-5, with a weak D call TRBD2 (6 bases). The J call is in doubt because the DNA end fits TRBJ2-7 better. CDR1 and CDR2 from the germline V gene are SGHTA and FQGNSA. The CDR3 length is 14 residues. CDR3 amino acids: CASSLNSGPYEQYF. CDR3 sequence (DNA): TGTGCCAGCAGCTTAAATAGCGGCCCATACGAGCAGTACTTC.